A selection of T cell receptor beta chains follows, all from one sample in a study of CD8 T cells in ankylosing spondylitis. TCRdb itself ran the 5' RACE reads through MiXCR, one entry per CDR3 protein. The sample lists some 840,000 distinct CDR3 sequences, approximately 12% seen once, with about 0.49% in the top ten. What was sequenced was blood, either unsorted or a sorted T cell fraction (not recorded which). Source of these receptors: a male donor with ankylosing spondylitis. Both conserved end residues are part of each CDR3. D genes are given only for firm matches. Clone size is stated in some rows and not others, as once, few, many or a class when expanded.

J gene: TRBJ2-7; D gene: TRBD2; clone size: .; V gene: TRBV4-3; CDR3 protein: CASSHTSGRADGTPYEQYF; CDR3 DNA: TGCGCCAGCAGCCATACAAGCGGGAGGGCCGACGGGACCCCCTACGAGCAGTACTTC
J gene: TRBJ2-3; D gene: .; clone size: many; V gene: TRBV20-1; CDR3 protein: CSALERRGFTNTQYF; CDR3 DNA: TGCAGTGCCCTCGAGCGAAGGGGATTCACAAATACGCAGTATTTT
J gene: TRBJ2-2; D gene: .; clone size: few; V gene: TRBV10-3; CDR3 protein: CAIRQGIGELFF; CDR3 DNA: TGTGCCATCAGACAGGGAATCGGGGAGCTGTTTTTT
J gene: TRBJ2-1; D gene: TRBD1; clone size: few; V gene: TRBV4-3; CDR3 protein: CASSPGIRTGVRNEQFF; CDR3 DNA: TGCGCCAGCAGCCCCGGGATCAGGACAGGGGTTAGGAATGAGCAGTTCTTC
J gene: TRBJ2-5; D gene: .; clone size: .; V gene: TRBV29-1; CDR3 protein: CSVRGVFQETQYF; CDR3 DNA: TGCAGCGTACGGGGTGTTTTTCAAGAGACCCAGTACTTC
J gene: TRBJ2-1; D gene: .; clone size: many; V gene: TRBV10-3; CDR3 protein: CAIRDSRSYNEQFF; CDR3 DNA: TGTGCCATCCGAGACAGCCGCTCCTACAATGAGCAGTTCTTC
J gene: TRBJ1-5; D gene: .; clone size: few; V gene: TRBV18; CDR3 protein: CASSPSNKPQHF; CDR3 DNA: TGTGCCAGCTCACCATCCAATAAGCCCCAGCATTTT
J gene: TRBJ1-6; D gene: TRBD1; clone size: few; V gene: TRBV6-1; CDR3 protein: CASSLTGTDGSPLHF; CDR3 DNA: TGTGCCAGCAGTCTGACCGGGACAGATGGATCACCCCTCCACTTT
J gene: TRBJ2-3; D gene: .; clone size: .; V gene: TRBV20-1; CDR3 protein: CSADPRRVQDTQYF; CDR3 DNA: TGCAGTGCCGATCCAAGGAGGGTGCAAGATACGCAGTATTTT
J gene: TRBJ2-5; D gene: .; clone size: .; V gene: TRBV7-2; CDR3 protein: CASSFQRRETQYF; CDR3 DNA: TGTGCCAGCAGCTTTCAGAGGAGGGAGACCCAGTACTTC
J gene: TRBJ1-2; D gene: .; clone size: .; V gene: TRBV7-2; CDR3 protein: CASSFFQGNYGYTF; CDR3 DNA: TGTGCCAGCAGCTTTTTTCAGGGGAACTATGGCTACACCTTC
J gene: TRBJ1-5; D gene: .; clone size: few; V gene: TRBV10-3; CDR3 protein: CAISGGPIDQPQHF; CDR3 DNA: TGTGCCATCAGTGGTGGGCCGATAGATCAGCCCCAGCATTTT
J gene: TRBJ1-4; D gene: .; clone size: many; V gene: TRBV29-1; CDR3 protein: CSVVRGANEKLFF; CDR3 DNA: TGCAGCGTTGTGAGGGGTGCTAATGAAAAACTGTTTTTT
J gene: TRBJ2-1; D gene: TRBD2; clone size: .; V gene: TRBV2; CDR3 protein: CASTLRGLAGDNEQFF; CDR3 DNA: TGTGCCAGCACCTTAAGGGGACTAGCGGGGGACAATGAGCAGTTCTTC
J gene: TRBJ2-1; D gene: TRBD2; clone size: few; V gene: TRBV15; CDR3 protein: CATSVRLGGGDNEQFF; CDR3 DNA: TGTGCCACCAGTGTCCGCCTTGGCGGGGGGGACAATGAGCAGTTCTTC
J gene: TRBJ2-7; D gene: .; clone size: few; V gene: TRBV7-8; CDR3 protein: CASIQTGQASARVYEQYF; CDR3 DNA: TGTGCCAGCATCCAGACAGGGCAGGCTAGCGCGAGGGTCTACGAGCAGTACTTC